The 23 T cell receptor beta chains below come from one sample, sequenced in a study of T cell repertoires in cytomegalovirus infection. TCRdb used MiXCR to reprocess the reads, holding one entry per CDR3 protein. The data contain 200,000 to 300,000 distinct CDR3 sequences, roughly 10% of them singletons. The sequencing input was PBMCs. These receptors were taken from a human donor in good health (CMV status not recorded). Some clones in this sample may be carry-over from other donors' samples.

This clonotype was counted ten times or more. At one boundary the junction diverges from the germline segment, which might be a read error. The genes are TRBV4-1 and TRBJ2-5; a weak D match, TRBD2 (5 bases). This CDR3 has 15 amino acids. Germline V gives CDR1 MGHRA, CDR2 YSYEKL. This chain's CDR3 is CASSQEREGKETQYF. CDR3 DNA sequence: TGTGCCAGCAGCCAGGAAAGAGAGGGTAAAGAGACCCAGTACTTC.

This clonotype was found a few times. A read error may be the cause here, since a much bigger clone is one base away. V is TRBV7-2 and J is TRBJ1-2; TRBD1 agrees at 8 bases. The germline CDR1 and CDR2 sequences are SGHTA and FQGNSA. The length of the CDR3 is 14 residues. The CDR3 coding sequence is TGTGCCTGCAGCCCGACGAACAGGGGGTCTGGCTACACCTTC. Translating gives CACSPTNRGSGYTF.

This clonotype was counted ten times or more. In DNA form, the CDR3 reads TGTGCCAGTACCGAGGTGGGTGTTGGCAATCAGCCCCAGCATTTT. It yields the protein CASTEVGVGNQPQHF. V gene TRBV19 combines with J gene TRBJ1-5; D remains unclear. Germline CDR1 and CDR2: LNHDA and SQIVND (reference sequence). This CDR3 comprises 15 residues. V gave up 7 bases and J gave up 2 bases, with 15 bases separating them.

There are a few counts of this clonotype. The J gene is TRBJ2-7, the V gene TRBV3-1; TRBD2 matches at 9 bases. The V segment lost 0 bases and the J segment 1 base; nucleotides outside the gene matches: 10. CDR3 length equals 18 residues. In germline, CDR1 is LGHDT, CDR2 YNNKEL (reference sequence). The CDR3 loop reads CASSQDETSGQHSYEQYF. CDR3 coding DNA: TGTGCCAGCAGCCAAGACGAGACTAGCGGACAACATTCCTACGAGCAGTACTTC.

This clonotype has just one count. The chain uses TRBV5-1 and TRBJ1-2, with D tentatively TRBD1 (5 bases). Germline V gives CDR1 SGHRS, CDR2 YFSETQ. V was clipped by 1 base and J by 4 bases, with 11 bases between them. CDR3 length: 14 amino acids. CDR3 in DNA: TGCGCCAGCAGCTTGACCGTGGGGACCTATGGCTACACCTTC. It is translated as CASSLTVGTYGYTF.

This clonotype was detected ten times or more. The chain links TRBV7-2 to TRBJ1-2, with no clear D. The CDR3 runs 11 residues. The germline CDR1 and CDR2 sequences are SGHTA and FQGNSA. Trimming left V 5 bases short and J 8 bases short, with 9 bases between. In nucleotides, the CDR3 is TGTGCCAGCAGCACGGGTGGGGGCTACACCTTC. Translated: CASSTGGGYTF.

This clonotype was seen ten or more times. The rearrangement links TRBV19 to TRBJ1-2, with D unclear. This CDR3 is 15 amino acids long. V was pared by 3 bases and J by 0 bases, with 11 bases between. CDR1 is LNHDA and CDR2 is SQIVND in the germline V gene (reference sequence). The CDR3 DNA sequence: TGTGCCAGTAGTATCCGTATTGGGGCTAACTATGGCTACACCTTC. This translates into CASSIRIGANYGYTF.

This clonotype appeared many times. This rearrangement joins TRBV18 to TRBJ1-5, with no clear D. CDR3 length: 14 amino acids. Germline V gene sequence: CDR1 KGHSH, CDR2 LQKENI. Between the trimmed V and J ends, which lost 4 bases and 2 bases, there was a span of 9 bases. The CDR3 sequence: CASSRGRGNQPQHF. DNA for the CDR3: TGTGCCAGCTCACGGGGTAGGGGCAATCAGCCCCAGCATTTT.

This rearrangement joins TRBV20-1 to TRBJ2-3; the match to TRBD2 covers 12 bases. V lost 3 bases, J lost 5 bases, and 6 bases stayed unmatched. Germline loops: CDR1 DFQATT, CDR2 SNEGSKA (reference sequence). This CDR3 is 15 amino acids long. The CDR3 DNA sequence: TGCAGTGCTAGTCGAGGACTAGCGGGAAGAGATACGCAGTATTTT. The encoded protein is CSASRGLAGRDTQYF.

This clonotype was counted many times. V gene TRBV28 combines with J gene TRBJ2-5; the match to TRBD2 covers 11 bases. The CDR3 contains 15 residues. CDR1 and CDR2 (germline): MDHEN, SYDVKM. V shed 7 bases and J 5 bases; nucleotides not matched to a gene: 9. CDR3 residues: CASTRTSGPMETQYF. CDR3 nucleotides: TGTGCCAGCACCCGGACTAGCGGGCCGATGGAGACCCAGTACTTC.

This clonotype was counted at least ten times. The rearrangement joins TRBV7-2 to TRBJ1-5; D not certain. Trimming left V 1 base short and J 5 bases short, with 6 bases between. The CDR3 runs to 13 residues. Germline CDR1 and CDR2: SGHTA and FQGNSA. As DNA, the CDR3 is TGTGCCAGCAGCTTAGGCTTTCATCAGCCCCAGCATTTT. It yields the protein CASSLGFHQPQHF.

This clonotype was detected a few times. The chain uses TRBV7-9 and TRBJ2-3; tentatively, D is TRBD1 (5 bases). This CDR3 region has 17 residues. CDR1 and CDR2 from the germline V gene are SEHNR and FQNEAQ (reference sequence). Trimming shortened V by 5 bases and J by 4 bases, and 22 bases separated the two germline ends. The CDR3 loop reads CASSALHRSWLPDTQYF. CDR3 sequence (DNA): TGTGCCAGCAGCGCACTCCACAGGTCCTGGCTTCCAGATACGCAGTATTTT.

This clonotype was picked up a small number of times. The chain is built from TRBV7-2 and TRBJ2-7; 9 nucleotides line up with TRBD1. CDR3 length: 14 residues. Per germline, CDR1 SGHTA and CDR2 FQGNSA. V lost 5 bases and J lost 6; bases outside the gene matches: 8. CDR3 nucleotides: TGTGCCAGCAGCGCCAGGACAGGGGTCGTCGAGCAGTACTTC. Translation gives CASSARTGVVEQYF.

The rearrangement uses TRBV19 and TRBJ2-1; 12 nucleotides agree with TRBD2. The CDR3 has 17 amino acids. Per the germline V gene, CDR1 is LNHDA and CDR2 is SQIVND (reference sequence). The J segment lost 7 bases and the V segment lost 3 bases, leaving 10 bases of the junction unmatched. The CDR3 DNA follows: TGTGCCAGTAGTATCAACCATCTAGCGGGGGGGCAAAATGAGCAGTTCTTC. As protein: CASSINHLAGGQNEQFF.

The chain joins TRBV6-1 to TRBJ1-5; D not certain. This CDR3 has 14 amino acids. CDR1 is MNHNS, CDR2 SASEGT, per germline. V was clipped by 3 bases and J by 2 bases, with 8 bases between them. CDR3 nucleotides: TGTGCCAGCAGTGAGCGTCTGGGCAATCAGCCCCAGCATTTT. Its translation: CASSERLGNQPQHF.

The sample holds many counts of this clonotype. The CDR3 coding sequence is TGTGCCAGCAGCGGTGGGGACAGGGGACTAGATACGCAGTATTTT. It yields the protein CASSGGDRGLDTQYF. V gene TRBV7-6 combines with J gene TRBJ2-3, with TRBD1 matching over 10 bases. Trimming at V came to 5 bases and at J to 5 bases, leaving 7 bases not matched to a gene. The CDR3 is made up of 15 amino acids. Germline CDR1 SGHVS, CDR2 FNYEAQ.

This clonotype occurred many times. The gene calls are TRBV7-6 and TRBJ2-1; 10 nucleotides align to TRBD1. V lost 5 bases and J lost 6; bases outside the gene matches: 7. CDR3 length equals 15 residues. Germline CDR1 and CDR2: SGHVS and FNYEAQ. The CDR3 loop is CASSPQTGGINEQFF. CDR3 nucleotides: TGTGCCAGCAGCCCCCAGACAGGGGGCATCAATGAGCAGTTCTTC.

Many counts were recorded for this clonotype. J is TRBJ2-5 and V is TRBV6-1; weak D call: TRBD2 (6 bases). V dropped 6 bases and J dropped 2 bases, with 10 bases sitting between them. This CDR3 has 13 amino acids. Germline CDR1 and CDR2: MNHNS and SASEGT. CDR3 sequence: CASRRLVQETQYF. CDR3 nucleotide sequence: TGTGCCAGCAGAAGACTAGTTCAAGAGACCCAGTACTTC.

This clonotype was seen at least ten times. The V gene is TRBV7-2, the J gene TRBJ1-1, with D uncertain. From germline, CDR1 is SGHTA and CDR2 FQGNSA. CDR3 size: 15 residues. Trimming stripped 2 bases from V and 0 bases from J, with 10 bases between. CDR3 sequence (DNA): TGTGCCAGCAGCTTAATGCAGACTATGAACACTGAAGCTTTCTTT. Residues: CASSLMQTMNTEAFF. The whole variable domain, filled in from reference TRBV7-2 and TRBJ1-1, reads GAGVSQSPSNKVTEKGKDVELRCDPISGHTALYWYRQSLGQGLEFLIYFQGNSAPDKSGLPSDRFSAERTGGSVSTLTIQRTQQEDSAVYLCASSLMQTMNTEAFFGQGTRLTVV.

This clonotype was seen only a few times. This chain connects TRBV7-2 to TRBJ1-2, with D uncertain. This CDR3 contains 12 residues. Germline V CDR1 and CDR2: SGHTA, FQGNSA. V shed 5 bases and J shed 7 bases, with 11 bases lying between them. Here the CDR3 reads CASSPINGGYTF. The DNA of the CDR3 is TGTGCCAGCAGCCCCATTAATGGTGGCTACACCTTC.

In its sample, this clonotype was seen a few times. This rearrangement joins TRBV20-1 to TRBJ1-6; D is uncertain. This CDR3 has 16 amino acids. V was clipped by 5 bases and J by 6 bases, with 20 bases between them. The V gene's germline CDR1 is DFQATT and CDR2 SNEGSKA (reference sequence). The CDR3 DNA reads TGCAGTGCTCGATTGGAGGGAAAGATCTTTAATTCACCCCTCCACTTT. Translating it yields CSARLEGKIFNSPLHF.

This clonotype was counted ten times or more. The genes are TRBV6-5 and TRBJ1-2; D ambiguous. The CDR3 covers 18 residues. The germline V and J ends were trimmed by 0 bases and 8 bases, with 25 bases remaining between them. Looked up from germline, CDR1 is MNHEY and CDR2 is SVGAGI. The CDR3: CASSYSFIILIRFLGYTF. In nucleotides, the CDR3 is TGTGCCAGCAGTTACTCCTTTATCATCCTAATTAGGTTTTTGGGCTACACCTTC.

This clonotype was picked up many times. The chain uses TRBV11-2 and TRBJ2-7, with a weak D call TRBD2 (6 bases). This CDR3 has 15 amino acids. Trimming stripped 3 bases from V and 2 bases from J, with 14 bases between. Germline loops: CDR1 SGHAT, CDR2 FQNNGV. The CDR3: CASSLVGGTTYEQYF. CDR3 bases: TGTGCCAGCAGCTTGGTGGGAGGAACTACCTACGAGCAGTACTTC.